A single sample gave rise to the 19 T cell receptor beta chains below, sequenced in a study of T cells after yellow fever vaccination. TCRdb reanalysed the 5' RACE reads using MiXCR and keeps one entry per CDR3 protein. The sample holds 300,000 or so distinct CDR3 sequences, 7.5% to 9.5% seen once. Specimen: CD4+ T cells sorted from PBMCs, collected 5 days after the yellow fever booster vaccination. The receptors derive from a young man who received the YFV17D yellow fever vaccine.

This chain links TRBV25-1 with TRBJ2-5; the D call may be TRBD1 or TRBD2 (5 bases each). The CDR3 length is 13 residues. From germline, CDR1 is MGHDK and CDR2 SYGVNS. V was trimmed by 7 bases and J by 3 bases, leaving 12 bases between them. CDR3 residues: CASNRDVKETQYF. The CDR3 DNA reads as TGTGCCAGCAATCGGGACGTAAAAGAGACCCAGTACTTC. Full variable domain (remainder filled in from reference TRBV25-1 and TRBJ2-5): EADIYQTPRYLVIGTGKKITLECSQTMGHDKMYWYQQDPGMELHLIHYSYGVNSTEKGDLSSESTVSRIRTEHFPLTLESARPSHTSQYLCASNRDVKETQYFGPGTRLLVL.

This sequence joins TRBV7-8 and TRBJ2-7, with D perhaps TRBD2 (5 bases). The CDR3 runs 13 residues. Trimming removed 5 bases at V and 3 bases at J, with 11 bases between. CDR1 and CDR2 from the germline V gene are SGHVS and FQNEAQ. The CDR3 region has the DNA TGTGCCAGCAGCCTCGAACTAGGCTACGAGCAGTACGTC. Its translation: CASSLELGYEQYV.

This clonotype was observed a few times. The genes are TRBV6-2 or TRBV6-3 and TRBJ1-6; D gene uncertain. This CDR3 comprises 11 residues. V shed 8 bases and J shed 7 bases, with 6 bases lying between them. Germline lookup yields CDR1 MNHEY and CDR2 SVGEGT. The CDR3 nucleotides read TGTGCCAGCGGGAGAAATTCACCCCTCCACTTT. Translating gives CASGRNSPLHF.

This clonotype was observed a few times. The chain has TRBV20-1 and TRBJ2-1; 9 bases line up with TRBD2. The CDR3 extends over 15 amino acids. The trim removed 6 bases at V and 5 bases at J, leaving 11 bases unmatched. Germline CDR1 is DFQATT and CDR2 is SNEGSKA (reference sequence). CDR3 protein: CSASFRSGGHNEQFF. CDR3 sequence (DNA): TGCAGTGCCTCCTTCCGTAGCGGGGGCCACAATGAGCAGTTCTTC.

The J gene is TRBJ1-2, the V gene TRBV7-2, with 7 bases identical to TRBD1. Looked up from germline, CDR1 is SGHTA and CDR2 is FQGNSA. V lost 5 bases to trimming and J lost 4 bases; unmatched junction nucleotides: 10. The CDR3 has 15 amino acids. The CDR3 DNA sequence: TGTGCCAGCAGCGCCAGCCAGGGGGTGGGCTATGGCTACACCTTC. Translation: CASSASQGVGYGYTF.

The chain combines TRBV6-2 or TRBV6-3 with TRBJ1-2, with unresolved D. CDR3 length equals 13 residues. V lost 6 bases, J lost 5 bases, and 13 bases lay in between. CDR1 and CDR2 (germline): MNHEY, SVGEGT. CDR3 amino acids: CASRNWTVYGYTF. The CDR3 DNA reads TGTGCCAGCAGAAACTGGACGGTATATGGCTACACCTTC.

The chain links TRBV7-9 to TRBJ1-1; possible D gene TRBD1, 6 bases. There are 12 residues in the CDR3. The V end lost 8 bases, the J end lost 1 base, and 8 bases lay between the germline ends. Per germline, CDR1 SEHNR and CDR2 FQNEAQ (reference sequence). CDR3 residues: CASLQGNTEAFF. For the CDR3, the DNA is TGTGCCAGCCTACAGGGGAACACTGAAGCTTTCTTT.

This clonotype was picked up many times. The V gene is TRBV29-1, the J gene TRBJ1-1, with 7 positions matching TRBD1. Germline values: CDR1 SQVTM, CDR2 ANQGSEA. The CDR3 is 18 amino acids. The J segment lost 2 bases and the V segment lost 4 bases, leaving 19 bases of the junction unmatched. The CDR3 sequence: CSVGQRLRYRQGNTEAFF. The CDR3 region has the DNA TGCAGCGTTGGGCAGCGACTGAGATACCGACAGGGTAACACTGAAGCTTTCTTT.

The V and J genes are TRBV19 and TRBJ2-6; D is perhaps TRBD2 (5 bases). There are 19 residues in the CDR3. From germline, CDR1 is LNHDA and CDR2 SQIVND (reference sequence). Trimming cost V 0 bases and J 2 bases, with 17 bases left between them. The CDR3 region is CASSIEAGTMVAGANVLTF. DNA of the CDR3: TGTGCCAGTAGTATAGAGGCGGGTACTATGGTTGCTGGGGCCAACGTCCTGACTTTC.

This clonotype was seen many times. The chain recombines TRBV3-1 with TRBJ2-7; D not certain. Germline V lookup: CDR1 LGHDT, CDR2 YNNKEL (reference sequence). CDR3 length: 12 amino acids. Trimming shortened V by 4 bases and J by 4 bases, and 8 bases separated the two germline ends. CDR3 in DNA: TGTGCCAGCAGCCGTAACACTTACGAGCAGTACTTC. As protein: CASSRNTYEQYF.

Ten or more counts support this clonotype. This chain uses TRBV5-1 with TRBJ1-5; D is perhaps TRBD1 (6 bases). Germline values: CDR1 SGHRS, CDR2 YFSETQ. The CDR3 loop spans 14 amino acids. Trimming pared 3 bases from V and 2 bases from J, leaving 9 bases between. The CDR3 region is CASSYRQGNQPQHF. The DNA for the CDR3 is TGCGCCAGCAGCTATAGACAGGGCAATCAGCCCCAGCATTTT.

A few counts support this clonotype. The J gene is TRBJ1-4, the V gene TRBV7-8, with 9 positions matching TRBD1. There are 15 residues in the CDR3. Germline trimming cut 5 bases from V and 7 bases from J; bases unmatched to any gene: 8. Per germline, CDR1 SGHVS and CDR2 FQNEAQ. CDR3 sequence: CASSRLGTGSEKLFF. CDR3 sequence (DNA): TGTGCCAGCAGCCGACTGGGGACAGGGAGTGAAAAACTGTTTTTT.

V is TRBV7-9 and J is TRBJ1-3; D uncertain. CDR1 is SEHNR and CDR2 is FQNEAQ in the germline V gene (reference sequence). V was pared by 1 base and J by 3 bases, with 13 bases between. The CDR3 covers 16 residues. The CDR3 coding sequence is TGTGCCAGCAGCTTAGATGTCAAAGCTGATGGAAACACCATATATTTT. It is translated as CASSLDVKADGNTIYF.

This chain uses TRBV29-1 with TRBJ1-1, with TRBD1 matching 7 bases. Per the germline V gene, CDR1 is SQVTM and CDR2 is ANQGSEA. The length of the CDR3 is 12 residues. V dropped 6 bases and J dropped 1; count of bases not matched to a gene: 2. The CDR3 region is CSVHRGNTEAFF. CDR3 sequence (DNA): TGCAGCGTACACAGGGGGAACACTGAAGCTTTCTTT.

This clonotype was recorded at least ten times. The chain carries TRBV29-1 and TRBJ2-5, with 9 positions matching TRBD1. Germline CDR1 reads SQVTM; CDR2 reads ANQGSEA. The trim removed 7 bases at V and 4 bases at J, leaving 10 bases unmatched. The CDR3 covers 14 residues. The DNA for the CDR3 is TGCAGCGCTCGGGACAGGGTTTCGGGAGAGACCCAGTACTTC. It is translated as CSARDRVSGETQYF.

This clonotype was picked up a small number of times. This chain uses TRBV20-1 with TRBJ1-1; no reliable D call. V shed 0 bases and J shed 4 bases, with 12 bases lying between them. Germline CDR1 DFQATT, CDR2 SNEGSKA (reference sequence). The CDR3 length is 14 residues. The CDR3 is CSARDSGSGTEAFF. The CDR3 DNA sequence: TGCAGTGCTAGAGACTCGGGGTCGGGCACTGAAGCTTTCTTT.

This clonotype appeared a few times. This chain uses TRBV5-1 with TRBJ1-1; a possible D gene is TRBD1 (5 bases). Per germline, CDR1 SGHRS and CDR2 YFSETQ. The CDR3 totals 15 residues. The V end was cut by 4 bases, the J end by 3 bases, with 16 bases between. CDR3 in amino acids: CASSRGGLGDTEAFF. DNA of the CDR3: TGCGCCAGCAGCCGCGGGGGACTCGGAGACACTGAAGCTTTCTTT.

The chain couples TRBV5-1 to TRBJ2-5, with D possibly called TRBD1 or TRBD2 (7 bases each). Trimming removed 4 bases from V and 4 bases from J, with 20 bases in between. The CDR3 sequence is 16 residues long. CDR1 and CDR2 from the germline V gene are SGHRS and YFSETQ. The CDR3 DNA reads TGCGCCAGCAGCCCAGGGGGGGGCGGCCCTGGAGAGACCCAGTACTTC. This gives the protein CASSPGGGGPGETQYF.

This clonotype has only a few counts. The chain combines TRBV7-2 with TRBJ2-3, with unresolved D. The V and J ends lost 6 bases and 2 bases respectively, with 9 bases between them. In germline, CDR1 is SGHTA, CDR2 FQGNSA. The CDR3 is made up of 13 amino acids. For the CDR3, the DNA is TGTGCCAGCAGTTCCCAGCTCACAGATACGCAGTATTTT. It specifies CASSSQLTDTQYF.